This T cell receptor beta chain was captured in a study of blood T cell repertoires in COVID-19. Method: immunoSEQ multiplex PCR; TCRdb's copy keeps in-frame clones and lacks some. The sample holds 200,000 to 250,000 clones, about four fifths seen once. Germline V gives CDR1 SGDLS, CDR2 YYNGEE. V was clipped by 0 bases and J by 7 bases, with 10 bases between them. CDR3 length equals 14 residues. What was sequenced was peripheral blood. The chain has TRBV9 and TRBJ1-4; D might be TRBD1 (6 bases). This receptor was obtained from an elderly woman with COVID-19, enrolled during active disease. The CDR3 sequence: CASSVGTEGEKLFF. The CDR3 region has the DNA TGTGCCAGCAGCGTAGGGACAGAAGGTGAAAAACTGTTTTTT.